This T cell receptor beta chain was found in a study of Graves' ophthalmopathy and Graves' hyperthyroidism. In the study overall: Being free of ophthalmopathy for 18 months of follow-up defined stable hyperthyroidism.

RNA served as the template for amplifying TCR beta CDR3 regions. HTBI primers primed a first-round RT-PCR, and a second-round multiplex PCR followed. TCRdb used MiXCR to reprocess the multiplex PCR reads, holding one entry per CDR3 protein. The sample shows 500,000 to 700,000 distinct CDR3 sequences, 35% to 45% of them seen only once. Diagnosis relied on clinical symptoms, serum thyroxine, TRAb, thyroid ultrasound and orbital computed tomography. V gave up 6 bases and J gave up 3 bases; unmatched junction bases: 8. CDR1 is MNHEY, CDR2 SVGAGI, per germline. This CDR3 is built from 14 residues. In its sample, this clonotype was seen many times.

The genes are TRBV6-5 and TRBJ2-7; 7 bases are shared with TRBD1. The clonotype originates from an adult man with Graves' hyperthyroidism. Sequencing was performed on peripheral blood or thyroid tissue (not recorded which). DNA for the CDR3: TGTGCCAGCAGCAGACCCAGACAGGGCTACGAGCAGTACTTC. Its protein product is CASSRPRQGYEQYF.